This is a list of T cell receptor beta chains from one sample in a study of radiotherapy plus CTLA-4 blockade in lung cancer. The method was immunoSEQ multiplex PCR; TCRdb's version includes in-frame clones alone and lacks a portion of them. The repertoire has about 120,000 clones, 78% of them found once; the top ten carry 4.5% to 5.5%. The sample was peripheral blood, taken from a patient treated with radiotherapy plus ipilimumab. These TCRs come from a human donor with non-small cell lung cancer who had a partial response to radiotherapy plus ipilimumab. Both conserved end residues are part of each CDR3. D genes are given only for firm matches. Clone sizes are given selectively: once, few, many, or a class where the clone is expanded.

abundance: -
d_gene: TRBD1
v_gene: TRBV5-1
j_gene: TRBJ1-4
CDR3aa: CASSPPTGVGEKLFF
CDR3nt: TGCGCCAGCAGCCCGCCGACAGGGGTGGGGGAAAAACTGTTTTTT

abundance: -
d_gene: -
v_gene: TRBV4-1
j_gene: TRBJ1-1
CDR3aa: CASSRTQNTEAFF
CDR3nt: TGCGCCAGCAGCCGTACACAGAACACTGAAGCTTTCTTT

abundance: few
d_gene: -
v_gene: TRBV12-1
j_gene: TRBJ2-1
CDR3aa: CASSFSASGRFGSYNEQFF
CDR3nt: TGTGCCAGCAGCTTTAGTGCTAGCGGGAGATTCGGATCCTACAATGAGCAGTTCTTC

abundance: once
d_gene: -
v_gene: TRBV5-1
j_gene: TRBJ2-7
CDR3aa: CASSYSYEQYF
CDR3nt: TGCGCCAGCAGCTACAGCTACGAGCAGTACTTC

abundance: -
d_gene: TRBD2
v_gene: TRBV9
j_gene: TRBJ2-1
CDR3aa: CASSPGLAGGVGEQFF
CDR3nt: TGTGCCAGCAGCCCTGGACTAGCGGGAGGGGTAGGTGAGCAGTTCTTC

abundance: -
d_gene: -
v_gene: TRBV5-1
j_gene: TRBJ1-1
CDR3aa: CASSPREDYEAFF
CDR3nt: TGCGCCAGCAGCCCGCGGGAGGACTATGAAGCTTTCTTT

abundance: -
d_gene: -
v_gene: TRBV28
j_gene: TRBJ1-2
CDR3aa: CASSYRAGAKNLYGYTF
CDR3nt: TGTGCCAGCAGTTATAGGGCAGGGGCCAAGAATCTCTATGGCTACACCTTC

abundance: few
d_gene: TRBD1
v_gene: TRBV7-9
j_gene: TRBJ1-2
CDR3aa: CASSPAGRQGKGYTF
CDR3nt: TGTGCCAGCAGCCCCGCGGGGCGACAGGGGAAAGGCTACACCTTC

abundance: -
d_gene: TRBD1
v_gene: TRBV19
j_gene: TRBJ2-4
CDR3aa: CASSIRGGQGRIQYF
CDR3nt: TGTGCCAGTAGTATAAGGGGGGGACAGGGGCGCATTCAGTACTTC

abundance: -
d_gene: -
v_gene: TRBV19
j_gene: TRBJ1-2
CDR3aa: CASSIPGHLYGYTF
CDR3nt: TGTGCCAGTAGTATACCGGGACATCTCTATGGCTACACCTTC

abundance: -
d_gene: -
v_gene: TRBV7-2
j_gene: TRBJ2-1
CDR3aa: CASSSRASSYNEQFF
CDR3nt: TGTGCCAGCAGCTCCAGGGCGAGCTCCTACAATGAGCAGTTCTTC

abundance: -
d_gene: TRBD2
v_gene: TRBV7-8
j_gene: TRBJ2-7
CDR3aa: CASSSPRAGDYEQYF
CDR3nt: TGTGCCAGCAGCTCCCCTCGGGCGGGAGATTACGAGCAGTACTTC

abundance: -
d_gene: TRBD1
v_gene: TRBV5-6
j_gene: TRBJ1-6
CDR3aa: CASSFLQGMNSPLHF
CDR3nt: TGTGCCAGCAGCTTCCTACAGGGGATGAATTCACCCCTCCACTTT

abundance: once
d_gene: TRBD1
v_gene: TRBV19
j_gene: TRBJ1-2
CDR3aa: CASTPGQGASVNGYTF
CDR3nt: TGTGCCAGTACACCGGGACAGGGGGCTAGTGTGAATGGCTACACCTTC

abundance: many
d_gene: TRBD2
v_gene: TRBV2
j_gene: TRBJ2-1
CDR3aa: CASTSSGVYNEQFF
CDR3nt: TGTGCCAGTACATCTAGCGGAGTTTACAATGAGCAGTTCTTC

abundance: -
d_gene: -
v_gene: TRBV12-1
j_gene: TRBJ2-2
CDR3aa: CASSPAGAGGPDGELFF
CDR3nt: TGTGCCAGCAGCCCCGCGGGGGCGGGAGGGCCCGACGGGGAGCTGTTTTTT

abundance: -
d_gene: -
v_gene: TRBV9
j_gene: TRBJ2-1
CDR3aa: CASSVEGVVSYNEQFF
CDR3nt: TGTGCCAGCAGCGTAGAGGGGGTTGTCTCCTACAATGAGCAGTTCTTC

abundance: -
d_gene: -
v_gene: TRBV6-6
j_gene: TRBJ2-1
CDR3aa: CASSRLAYNEQFF
CDR3nt: TGTGCCAGCAGCAGACTTGCCTACAATGAGCAGTTCTTC

abundance: -
d_gene: TRBD2
v_gene: TRBV5-5
j_gene: TRBJ2-2
CDR3aa: CASSFAGTSRTGELFF
CDR3nt: TGTGCCAGCAGCTTTGCCGGGACTAGCAGAACCGGGGAGCTGTTTTTT

abundance: -
d_gene: -
v_gene: TRBV27
j_gene: TRBJ2-7
CDR3aa: CASKSRGATYEQYF
CDR3nt: TGTGCCAGCAAGAGTCGGGGGGCGACATACGAGCAGTACTTC

abundance: once
d_gene: -
v_gene: TRBV5-6
j_gene: TRBJ1-2
CDR3aa: CASSLQLGAGGYTF
CDR3nt: TGTGCCAGCAGCTTGCAATTGGGGGCAGGGGGCTACACCTTC

abundance: -
d_gene: TRBD1
v_gene: TRBV6-4
j_gene: TRBJ2-5
CDR3aa: CASSPGTGEGETQYF
CDR3nt: TGTGCCAGCAGCCCTGGGACAGGGGAGGGAGAGACCCAGTACTTC

abundance: -
d_gene: -
v_gene: TRBV28
j_gene: TRBJ2-3
CDR3aa: CASSLLKAPILTDTQYF
CDR3nt: TGTGCCAGCAGTTTATTAAAAGCGCCGATCCTTACAGATACGCAGTATTTT

abundance: -
d_gene: -
v_gene: TRBV27
j_gene: TRBJ2-1
CDR3aa: CASGRSSYNEQFF
CDR3nt: TGTGCCAGCGGGAGGTCCTCCTACAATGAGCAGTTCTTC

abundance: -
d_gene: -
v_gene: TRBV6-1
j_gene: TRBJ1-2
CDR3aa: CASIETFPPNGYTF
CDR3nt: TGTGCCAGCATCGAAACATTCCCCCCCAATGGCTACACCTTC

abundance: -
d_gene: -
v_gene: TRBV5-6
j_gene: TRBJ1-3
CDR3aa: CASSSRTLRDTIYF
CDR3nt: TGTGCCAGCAGCTCCCGGACATTAAGGGACACCATATATTTT

abundance: -
d_gene: -
v_gene: TRBV7-2
j_gene: TRBJ2-1
CDR3aa: CASSRGGEQFF
CDR3nt: TGTGCCAGCAGCCGAGGGGGTGAGCAGTTCTTC

abundance: few
d_gene: TRBD1
v_gene: TRBV5-1
j_gene: TRBJ2-3
CDR3aa: CASSWTGVTTDTQYF
CDR3nt: TGCGCCAGCAGCTGGACAGGGGTAACCACAGATACGCAGTATTTT

abundance: -
d_gene: TRBD2
v_gene: TRBV7-8
j_gene: TRBJ2-3
CDR3aa: CASNRAGGSTDTQYF
CDR3nt: TGTGCCAGCAATCGAGCGGGAGGCAGCACAGATACGCAGTATTTT

abundance: -
d_gene: -
v_gene: TRBV18
j_gene: TRBJ2-3
CDR3aa: CASSPEELLRDTQYF
CDR3nt: TGTGCCAGCTCACCAGAAGAACTCCTGCGGGATACGCAGTATTTT

abundance: -
d_gene: -
v_gene: TRBV27
j_gene: TRBJ2-3
CDR3aa: CASHTDLSGTDTQYF
CDR3nt: TGTGCCAGCCATACCGACTTGTCGGGCACAGATACGCAGTATTTT

abundance: many
d_gene: -
v_gene: TRBV28
j_gene: TRBJ1-5
CDR3aa: CASSFGDSNQPQHF
CDR3nt: TGTGCCAGCAGTTTCGGTGATAGCAATCAGCCCCAGCATTTT

abundance: -
d_gene: -
v_gene: TRBV18
j_gene: TRBJ2-7
CDR3aa: CASSPSGGAGTYEQYF
CDR3nt: TGTGCCAGCTCGCCAAGCGGCGGGGCAGGGACCTACGAGCAGTACTTC

abundance: -
d_gene: -
v_gene: TRBV27
j_gene: TRBJ1-5
CDR3aa: CASRPLGDQPQHF
CDR3nt: TGTGCCAGCCGTCCCTTGGGAGATCAGCCCCAGCATTTT

abundance: few
d_gene: TRBD2
v_gene: TRBV14
j_gene: TRBJ2-1
CDR3aa: CASRRTSGSYNEQFF
CDR3nt: TGTGCCAGCAGGCGGACTAGCGGATCCTACAATGAGCAGTTCTTC

abundance: -
d_gene: TRBD1
v_gene: TRBV4-2
j_gene: TRBJ1-2
CDR3aa: CASSEFPGQTNYGYTF
CDR3nt: TGTGCCAGCAGTGAATTCCCGGGACAGACTAACTATGGCTACACCTTC

abundance: -
d_gene: -
v_gene: TRBV6-5
j_gene: TRBJ2-3
CDR3aa: CASRKSGGADTQYF
CDR3nt: TGTGCCAGCAGAAAAAGCGGCGGGGCAGATACGCAGTATTTT

abundance: -
d_gene: -
v_gene: TRBV5-1
j_gene: TRBJ2-7
CDR3aa: CASSPVGGGPYEQYF
CDR3nt: TGCGCCAGCAGCCCGGTGGGGGGAGGTCCCTACGAGCAGTACTTC

abundance: -
d_gene: -
v_gene: TRBV30
j_gene: TRBJ1-2
CDR3aa: CAWRDQGNYGYTF
CDR3nt: TGTGCCTGGAGGGATCAGGGTAACTATGGCTACACCTTC

abundance: -
d_gene: -
v_gene: TRBV6-6
j_gene: TRBJ2-5
CDR3aa: CASWELQETQYF
CDR3nt: TGTGCCAGCTGGGAGCTCCAAGAGACCCAGTACTTC

abundance: -
d_gene: -
v_gene: TRBV6-6
j_gene: TRBJ1-3
CDR3aa: CASSDTRREAGNTIYF
CDR3nt: TGTGCCAGCAGCGACACACGGCGGGAGGCTGGAAACACCATATATTTT

abundance: -
d_gene: -
v_gene: TRBV19
j_gene: TRBJ2-3
CDR3aa: CASSIQRASTDTQYF
CDR3nt: TGTGCCAGTAGTATACAGCGGGCGAGCACAGATACGCAGTATTTT

abundance: -
d_gene: -
v_gene: TRBV5-1
j_gene: TRBJ1-3
CDR3aa: CASSGGRGLDMSGNTIYF
CDR3nt: TGCGCCAGCAGCGGAGGTCGTGGCCTCGACATGTCTGGAAACACCATATATTTT

abundance: -
d_gene: -
v_gene: TRBV23-1
j_gene: TRBJ1-2
CDR3aa: CASSQSYIADYGYTF
CDR3nt: TGCGCCAGCAGTCAATCTTATATTGCGGACTATGGCTACACCTTC

abundance: once
d_gene: -
v_gene: TRBV2
j_gene: TRBJ1-5
CDR3aa: CASSLVGGQPQHF
CDR3nt: TGTGCCAGCAGCCTAGTTGGGGGCCAGCCCCAGCATTTT

abundance: -
d_gene: -
v_gene: TRBV2
j_gene: TRBJ2-2
CDR3aa: CASRPRRTGELFF
CDR3nt: TGTGCCAGCAGGCCCAGGAGGACCGGGGAGCTGTTTTTT

abundance: -
d_gene: -
v_gene: TRBV27
j_gene: TRBJ2-6
CDR3aa: CASSQGAGGANVLTF
CDR3nt: TGTGCCAGCAGCCAAGGGGCGGGGGGGGCCAACGTCCTGACTTTC

abundance: -
d_gene: TRBD2
v_gene: TRBV28
j_gene: TRBJ2-1
CDR3aa: CASRPTSGRMHNEQFF
CDR3nt: TGTGCCAGCAGACCCACTAGCGGGAGGATGCACAATGAGCAGTTCTTC

abundance: -
d_gene: TRBD2
v_gene: TRBV23-1
j_gene: TRBJ2-2
CDR3aa: CACRGGHLNTGELFF
CDR3nt: TGCGCCTGCCGGGGGGGGCACCTGAACACCGGGGAGCTGTTTTTT

abundance: -
d_gene: -
v_gene: TRBV21-1
j_gene: TRBJ2-7
CDR3aa: CAGTSGSYEQYF
CDR3nt: TGTGCCGGGACTAGCGGGAGTTACGAGCAGTACTTC